The TCR beta chain described here comes from a study of blood T cell repertoires in COVID-19. Study in general: Spain, Italy and the United States supplied samples that represented acute and convalescent COVID-19. PBMCs, B-cell-depleted T cells, or T cells were the source of the cDNA or gDNA that made up the material.

V was trimmed by 5 bases and J by 2 bases, leaving 12 bases between them. In germline, CDR1 is SEHNR, CDR2 FQNEAQ (reference sequence). The CDR3 length is 14 residues. Per the original data handling: Estimated nucleated cell counts came from reference gene primer amplification. The repertoire was sequenced with immunoSEQ multiplex PCR; TCRdb's copy has only in-frame clones and lacks some. V and J calls plus clone size are reproduced from that table; the DNA served to infer D and trimming. The table has around 190,000 clones, 80% to 90% seen once. V gene TRBV7-9 combines with J gene TRBJ2-5; D possibly corresponds to TRBD1 (6 bases). Material: peripheral blood. This TCR was recovered from a woman older than 75 with acute or convalescent COVID-19. The CDR3 loop reads CASSPPTGQETQYF. For the CDR3, the DNA is TGTGCCAGCAGCCCACCGACAGGACAAGAGACCCAGTACTTC.